This TCR beta chain comes out of a study of T cells in Graves' hyperthyroidism and ophthalmopathy. TCR beta CDR3 region amplification was performed from RNA transcripts. HTBI primers were employed in a first-round RT-PCR of the TCR CDR3. TCRdb called the multiplex PCR reads again in MiXCR, with one record for every CDR3 protein. The sample carries about 600,000 distinct CDR3 sequences, about a sixth recorded once. This clonotype was found many times. V lost 0 bases and J 4 bases, leaving 3 bases between the germline ends. The V gene's germline CDR1 is MDHEN and CDR2 SYDVKM. The CDR3 contains 12 residues.

The chain couples TRBV28 to TRBJ1-1; D not certain. Sequenced sample: blood. This TCR derives from a woman aged 40 to 55 with Graves' ophthalmopathy. The CDR3 sequence is CASSLWITEAFF. The DNA for the CDR3 is TGTGCCAGCAGTTTATGGATCACTGAAGCTTTCTTT.